One sample yielded the 3 T cell receptor beta chains listed below, sequenced in a study of CD8+ T cells in alopecia areata. Sequencing templates came from extracted RNA that was reverse transcribed into cDNA. This table comes from immunoSEQ multiplex PCR, and its TCRdb copy is limited to in-frame clones, with some not included. The table shows some 200,000 clones, with under 75% occurring only once. Treatment noted: oral pan-JAK inhibitor, 5-10 mg twice daily. Sequencing was performed on CD4+ T cells sorted from blood, taken at week 4, from a patient treated with tofacitinib. These receptors were taken from a human donor with alopecia areata.

The chain couples TRBV29-1 to TRBJ1-1; D not certain. The V gene lost 4 bases and the J gene lost 1 base, with 7 bases spanning the gap. Germline CDR1 and CDR2: SQVTM and ANQGSEA. The CDR3 spans 12 residues. The CDR3: CSVGGQNTEAFF. CDR3 in DNA: TGCAGCGTTGGTGGGCAGAACACTGAAGCTTTCTTT.

In DNA form, the CDR3 reads TGTGCCATCAGTGAGTCGACCATCCCCCTCGAGCAGTACTTC. This encodes CAISESTIPLEQYF. J is TRBJ2-7 and V is TRBV10-3; D not certain. V lost 0 bases and J lost 6, with 12 bases in between. Germline V gene lookup returns CDR1 ENHRY and CDR2 SYGVKD. The CDR3 loop spans 14 amino acids.

This chain connects TRBV29-1 to TRBJ1-2, with D possibly being TRBD1 (5 bases). Per the germline V gene, CDR1 is SQVTM and CDR2 is ANQGSEA. The V gene lost 4 bases and the J gene lost 3 bases, with 9 bases spanning the gap. CDR3 length: 12 amino acids. In nucleotides, the CDR3 is TGCAGCGTTGGGACATCTGACTATGGCTACACCTTC. Its protein product is CSVGTSDYGYTF.